This T cell receptor beta chain appears in the sequencing data of a study of blood T cell repertoires in COVID-19. The V gene's germline CDR1 is PRHDT and CDR2 FYEKMQ (reference sequence). This CDR3 region has 16 residues. With 0 bases clipped from V and 8 bases from J, the junction kept 10 bases outside the gene matches. Generated by immunoSEQ multiplex PCR, the TCRdb table keeps only in-frame clones and is missing some. The sample lists approximately 200,000 clones; 86% were seen once. The study drew participants aged about 18 to 90 years from fewer than 30 US areas. Cohorts were based on clinical histories the participants reported. Symptom resolution, clearance, or two negative PCRs marked donors in Cohort 3 as recovered.

The chain joins TRBV13 to TRBJ2-1; 7 bases fit TRBD1. The source of this sequence is a woman aged 25 to 45 who had recovered from COVID-19. The sample taken for sequencing was PBMCs or T cells enriched from blood (not recorded which). The CDR3, as DNA: TGTGCCAGCAGCTTAGGATCAGGGGGTGGTTACGATGAGCAGTTCTTC. Translating gives CASSLGSGGGYDEQFF.